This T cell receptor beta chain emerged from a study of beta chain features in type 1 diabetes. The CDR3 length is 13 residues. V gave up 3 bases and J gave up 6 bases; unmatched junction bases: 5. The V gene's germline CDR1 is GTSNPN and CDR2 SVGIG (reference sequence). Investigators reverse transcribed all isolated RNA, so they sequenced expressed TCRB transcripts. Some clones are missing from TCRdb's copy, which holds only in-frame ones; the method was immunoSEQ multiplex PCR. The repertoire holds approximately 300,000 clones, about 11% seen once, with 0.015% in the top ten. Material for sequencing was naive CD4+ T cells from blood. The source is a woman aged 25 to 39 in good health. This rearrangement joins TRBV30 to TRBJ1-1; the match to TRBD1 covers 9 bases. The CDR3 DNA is TGTGCCTGGAGGGACAGGGGCAGTGCTGAAGCTTTCTTT. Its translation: CAWRDRGSAEAFF.